The clone carrying this T cell receptor (beta chain) turned up a few times. Its antigen is not known. The data belong to a study of shared clonotypes between healthy human individuals. Study outcomes and limitations: Relative to their counterparts shared across all four donors, non-shared clonotypes exhibited diminished generation probabilities. Blood was the sole source, and tissue repertoires probably differ. It was the few donors that limited the genetic and exposure-history diversity represented.

Assay runs were performed at deep level. Some clones are missing from TCRdb's copy, which holds only in-frame ones; the method was immunoSEQ multiplex PCR. The sample has some 740,000 clones; about 91% are singletons. The V gene end was trimmed by 5 bases and the J gene end by 4 bases; junction bases not matched to a gene: 12. Germline V gene sequence: CDR1 SGHVS, CDR2 FNYEAQ. This CDR3 has 16 amino acids. Naivety among CD8 cells was defined by CD45RO negativity and positive CCR7 selection, thereby excluding terminally differentiated effector memory CD45RA+ cells. The receptor was derived from a young man in good health. V and J are TRBV7-6 and TRBJ2-3, with 7 bases lining up with TRBD2. Specimen: naive CD8+ T cells sorted from blood. CDR3 loop: CASSPWASGRPDTQYF. The CDR3 nucleotides read TGTGCCAGCAGCCCCTGGGCTAGCGGTCGGCCAGATACGCAGTATTTT.